This T cell receptor beta chain was sequenced for a study of blood T cell repertoires in COVID-19. Germline V gene sequence: CDR1 ENHRY, CDR2 SYGVKD. With 3 bases removed from V and 8 bases from J, the gap between germline ends came to 13 bases. The CDR3 runs to 13 residues. Only in-frame clones appear in the TCRdb table, and some are missing; sequencing was by immunoSEQ multiplex PCR. The sample comprises some 260,000 clones, 80% to 90% of which are singletons, and 8% to 10% rests with the top ten. The TCR sequence derives from a man in his forties who had recovered from COVID-19. The specimen was PBMCs or T cells enriched from blood (not recorded which). The J gene is TRBJ1-2, the V gene TRBV10-3, with D perhaps matching TRBD1 (5 bases). Here the CDR3 reads CAISDLGALGYTF. CDR3 DNA sequence: TGTGCCATCAGTGATCTTGGGGCTTTGGGCTACACCTTC.